This entry is about one T cell receptor (beta chain). Its antigen is not known. This sample is drawn from a study of blood T cells in healthy people across ages. Study results and caveats: Estimated diversity that came from one million T cells was considered an underestimate. There was no known CMV status for donors, so expanded clonotype changes were possibly confounded.

Combining a sample-barcoded 5' primer with a J-beta primer mix, a second PCR ran for roughly 7 to 12 cycles. TCRdb used MiXCR to reprocess the 5' RACE reads, holding one entry per CDR3 protein. The table includes some 1.4 million distinct CDR3 sequences, roughly 45% detected once. Germline CDR1 and CDR2: MNHEY and SMNVEV (reference sequence). The junction had 13 bases not matched to a gene; V was cut back by 5 bases and J by 4 bases. CDR3 length: 16 amino acids. The sample comprised blood. The chain recombines TRBV27 with TRBJ1-1; 7 bases match TRBD1. The receptor comes from a woman younger than 30 in good health. CDR3 residues: CASSPRQGMSRTEAFF. In DNA, the CDR3 is TGTGCCAGCAGTCCCAGACAGGGTATGTCGCGCACTGAAGCTTTCTTT.